The 21 T cell receptor beta chains below come from one sample, sequenced in a study of cytomegalovirus exposure and HLA in healthy donors. PCR primers comprised 60 Vbeta and 13 Jbeta primers. The table came from immunoSEQ multiplex PCR; TCRdb's copy has only in-frame clones and leaves some out. The sample shows more than 100,000 clones, around 84% of them seen only once. Source material: PBMCs. The receptors were gathered from a woman in her thirties in good health and CMV-seropositive.

This clone was seen only once. The chain recombines TRBV28 with TRBJ1-5; 8 positions match TRBD1. With V trimmed by 10 bases and J by 7 bases, 6 bases remained unmatched. Germline values: CDR1 MDHEN, CDR2 SYDVKM. The CDR3 sequence is 12 residues long. In DNA form, the CDR3 reads TGTGCCACGACAGGGGTGGACCAGCCCCAGCATTTT. This translates into CATTGVDQPQHF. Full variable domain (remainder filled in from reference TRBV28 and TRBJ1-5): DVKVTQSSRYLVKRTGEKVFLECVQDMDHENMFWYRQDPGLGLRLIYFSYDVKMKEKGDIPEGYSVSREKKERFSLILESASTNQTSMYLCATTGVDQPQHFGDGTRLSIL.

The rearrangement joins TRBV29-1 to TRBJ2-2; possibly TRBD2 for D (5 bases). CDR3 length: 13 amino acids. V was clipped by 6 bases and J by 4 bases, with 12 bases between them. Germline CDR1 SQVTM, CDR2 ANQGSEA. The chain's CDR3 is CSVALRGTGELFF. CDR3 bases: TGCAGCGTGGCCCTCCGGGGCACCGGGGAGCTGTTTTTT.

The genes are TRBV2 and TRBJ2-1; perhaps TRBD1 as D (6 bases). The ends were cut back, 5 bases at V and 8 bases at J, with 13 bases in the middle. This CDR3 contains 13 residues. The germline gives CDR1 SNHLY, CDR2 FYNNEI. The CDR3 nucleotides are TGTGCCAGCAGTCGCCCCAGGGGCCATGAGCAGTTCTTC. It translates to CASSRPRGHEQFF.

The chain recombines TRBV7-2 with TRBJ2-1; 11 bases fit TRBD2. V was clipped by 1 base and J by 9 bases; unmatched bases: 5. This CDR3 has 15 residues. The V gene's germline CDR1 is SGHTA and CDR2 FQGNSA. The CDR3, as DNA: TGTGCCAGCAGCTTAGTAGCGGGGGGGCTTGGTGAGCAGTTCTTC. Protein: CASSLVAGGLGEQFF.

The chain carries TRBV15 and TRBJ1-1; possible D gene TRBD1, 5 bases. CDR3 length equals 12 residues. Between the trimmed V and J ends, which lost 8 bases and 8 bases, there was a span of 15 bases. The germline V gene has CDR1 LNHNV and CDR2 YYDKDF (reference sequence). The CDR3 loop is CATSETSGEAFF. The CDR3 DNA reads TGTGCCACCTCTGAAACCTCAGGGGAAGCTTTCTTT.

The V and J genes are TRBV1 and TRBJ1-1; the D call of TRBD1 is as the table states it, not checked on the DNA. TRBV1 represents a pseudogene. This CDR3 contains 16 residues. The CDR3 DNA sequence: TGCACCAGCAGCCCCCTGACAGGCCCCATGAACACTGAAGCTTTCTTT. Its translation is CTSSPLTGPMNTEAFF.

This clone appeared once. The V gene is TRBV28, the J gene TRBJ1-2; no clear D gene. The germline V gene has CDR1 MDHEN and CDR2 SYDVKM. This CDR3 has 13 residues. Trimming took off 6 bases at V and 3 bases at J, with 11 bases between the two ends. CDR3 loop: CASRVRGDYGYTF. DNA of the CDR3: TGTGCCAGCAGGGTGAGAGGAGACTATGGCTACACCTTC.

This chain joins TRBV28 and TRBJ2-7; D uncertain. The germline CDR1 and CDR2 sequences are MDHEN and SYDVKM. Trimming removed 5 bases at V and 6 bases at J, with 14 bases between. This CDR3 spans 13 amino acids. As DNA, the CDR3 is TGTGCCAGCAGTCCAGAGTTCAGGCGCGAGCAGTACTTC. It codes for CASSPEFRREQYF. The variable domain in full, with the rest retrieved from reference TRBV28 and TRBJ2-7, is DVKVTQSSRYLVKRTGEKVFLECVQDMDHENMFWYRQDPGLGLRLIYFSYDVKMKEKGDIPEGYSVSREKKERFSLILESASTNQTSMYLCASSPEFRREQYFGPGTRLTVT.

J is TRBJ1-4 and V is TRBV12-5, with 7 bases fitting TRBD1. The V segment lost 1 base and the J segment 7 bases; nucleotides outside the gene matches: 15. Germline V gene sequence: CDR1 LGHNT, CDR2 FRNRAP. The CDR3 length is 18 residues. This CDR3 is CASGLGPRPDREAEKLFF. For the CDR3, the DNA is TGTGCTAGTGGTTTGGGCCCAAGGCCAGACAGGGAGGCTGAAAAACTGTTTTTT. The full variable domain, with the rest looked up from reference TRBV12-5 and TRBJ1-4, is DARVTQTPRHKVTEMGQEVTMRCQPILGHNTVFWYRQTMMQGLELLAYFRNRAPLDDSGMPKDRFSAEMPDATLATLKIQPSEPRDSAVYFCASGLGPRPDREAEKLFFGSGTQLSVL.

The genes are TRBV5-1 and TRBJ2-5; 11 bases map to TRBD2. The J call is doubtful: the DNA matches TRBJ2-7 better. The germline CDR1 and CDR2 sequences are SGHRS and YFSETQ. This CDR3 comprises 13 residues. CDR3 in DNA: TGCGCCAGCGGTAGCGGGGGGGCCTACGAGCAGTACTTC. This codes for CASGSGGAYEQYF.

J is TRBJ2-2 and V is TRBV30, with D possibly TRBD2 on 5 matching bases. Trimming stripped 5 bases from V and 8 bases from J, with 15 bases between. The CDR3 is 13 amino acids. Germline assignment: CDR1 GTSNPN and CDR2 SVGIG (reference sequence). Here the CDR3 DNA reads TGTGCCTGGCGGACTCCTCCGAGGGGGGAGCTGTTTTTT. It translates to CAWRTPPRGELFF.

The genes are TRBV2 and TRBJ2-5; TRBD2 matches at 11 bases. The germline V gene has CDR1 SNHLY and CDR2 FYNNEI. The CDR3 length is 16 residues. J gave up 4 bases and V 2 bases, and 6 bases lay outside the gene matches. CDR3 in amino acids: CASSELAGGLGETQYF. The CDR3, as DNA: TGTGCCAGCAGTGAATTAGCGGGGGGGCTCGGAGAGACCCAGTACTTC.

In this sample, this clone turned up once. The chain has TRBV18 and TRBJ2-2; D is perhaps TRBD2 (5 bases). Germline CDR1 and CDR2: KGHSH and LQKENI. The V end was cut by 4 bases, the J end by 2 bases, with 11 bases between. The CDR3 consists of 15 residues. CDR3: CASSQRAINTGELFF. The CDR3 DNA reads TGTGCCAGCTCACAGAGGGCTATTAACACCGGGGAGCTGTTTTTT.

The chain has TRBV7-2 and TRBJ1-3; TRBD1 might be the D (5 bases). Germline CDR1 reads SGHTA; CDR2 reads FQGNSA. The CDR3 extends over 14 amino acids. Trimming left V 4 bases short and J 3 bases short, with 10 bases between. The DNA for the CDR3 is TGTGCCAGCAGCTCTCCAGGGTTTGGAAACACCATATATTTT. Translation gives CASSSPGFGNTIYF.

This sequence joins TRBV18 and TRBJ1-2, with no clear D. Trimming cost V 0 bases and J 5 bases, with 13 bases left between them. CDR1 and CDR2 (germline): KGHSH, LQKENI. This CDR3 region has 15 residues. The CDR3 loop is CASSPPAAEPYGYTF. The DNA for the CDR3 is TGTGCCAGCTCACCACCGGCGGCAGAACCTTATGGCTACACCTTC.

CDR3 region: CASSLGQGAAEAFF. CDR3 sequence (DNA): TGCGCCAGCAGCTTGGGGCAGGGGGCGGCTGAAGCTTTCTTT. The chain employs TRBV5-1 and TRBJ1-1, with 8 bases fitting TRBD1. The length of the CDR3 is 14 residues. CDR1 is SGHRS and CDR2 is YFSETQ in the germline V gene. Trimming cost V 0 bases and J 6 bases; bases outside gene matches: 4.

This chain connects TRBV18 to TRBJ2-3; D uncertain. Germline lookup yields CDR1 KGHSH and CDR2 LQKENI. The CDR3 length is 14 residues. V dropped 2 bases and J dropped 0 bases, with 6 bases sitting between them. CDR3 loop: CASSPTLSTDTQYF. The CDR3 nucleotides read TGTGCCAGCTCACCAACTCTTAGCACAGATACGCAGTATTTT.

The chain employs TRBV5-1 and TRBJ1-1, with 8 bases aligning to TRBD1. Germline CDR1 is SGHRS and CDR2 is YFSETQ. The V and J ends lost 1 base and 7 bases, in that order; junction bases with no gene match: 9. The CDR3 has 15 amino acids. This CDR3 reads CASSLTGQGFGEAFF. CDR3 DNA sequence: TGCGCCAGCAGCTTGACCGGACAGGGCTTTGGTGAAGCTTTCTTT.

The chain carries TRBV5-6 and TRBJ2-1, with D perhaps TRBD2 (5 bases). Trimming stripped 6 bases from V and 9 bases from J, with 22 bases between. CDR1 and CDR2 from the germline V gene are SGHDT and YYEEEE. There are 15 residues in the CDR3. CDR3 coding DNA: TGTGCCAGCAAACCTGGCTCAGCGGATTTGGTTGAGCAGTTCTTC. The encoded protein is CASKPGSADLVEQFF.

V gene TRBV7-8 combines with J gene TRBJ2-7; perhaps TRBD1 as D (6 bases). Germline CDR1 reads SGHVS; CDR2 reads FQNEAQ. This CDR3 has 13 residues. V dropped 7 bases and J dropped 0 bases, with 10 bases sitting between them. This chain's CDR3 is CASTSGDSYEQYF. The DNA for the CDR3 is TGTGCCAGCACCTCAGGGGACTCCTACGAGCAGTACTTC.

The sample holds one count of this clone. J is TRBJ2-1 and V is TRBV7-3, with TRBD2 as a possible D gene (5 bases). Trimming removed 1 base from V and 9 bases from J, with 10 bases in between. The germline CDR1 and CDR2 sequences are SGHTA and FQGTGA. CDR3 length: 13 residues. CDR3 in amino acids: CASSLNSAGEQFF. The CDR3 DNA is TGTGCCAGCAGCTTAAATTCCGCGGGTGAGCAGTTCTTC.